This paragraph reports one TCR beta chain. Its antigen is as yet unknown. The data belong to a study of blood T cells in healthy people across ages. With a J-beta primer mix and a sample-barcoded 5' primer, a second PCR ran roughly 7 to 11 cycles. Unique molecular identifiers of 12 random nucleotides labeled each cDNA. TCRdb independently ran MiXCR on the 5' RACE reads; one entry per CDR3 protein. The table has about 940,000 distinct CDR3 sequences, 48% seen once. The donors, aged about 6 to 90, were healthy Caucasians from Russia. The amount of total RNA extracted per sample was at least 5.5 micrograms. Germline V gene sequence: CDR1 MNHEY, CDR2 SVGEGT. Between the trimmed V and J ends, which lost 3 bases and 7 bases, there was a span of 7 bases. The CDR3 loop spans 12 amino acids. Points from the study as a whole: Both higher diversity and more naive CD4+ cells marked long-lived donors when set against aged donors.

The source material was blood. The rearrangement joins TRBV6-2 or TRBV6-3 to TRBJ1-5, with D unclear. The sequence was collected from a man aged 25-45 years in good health. The CDR3 reads CASSYLSQPQHF. The CDR3 region has the DNA TGTGCCAGCAGTTATCTCTCCCAGCCCCAGCATTTT.